Below, 29 T cell receptor beta chains from the same sample are listed, as sequenced in a study of CXCR3-negative and CXCR3-positive naive CD8 T cells. Whole-study findings and limits: Naive CXCR3-positive cells had TRB CDR3s more hydrophobic than those of CXCR3-negative naive cells.

Antigens for these TCRs are unknown. cDNA libraries for TRB were generated by 5' RACE incorporating UMI labels. TCRdb derives one entry per CDR3 protein from the 5' RACE reads, leaving out DNA. The sample is made up of 130,000 to 150,000 distinct CDR3 sequences, and the top ten hold around 0.3% of it. Material: naive CXCR3+ CD8+ T cells from blood. Regarding subset: CD45RO-CCR7+CD27+CD95- naive CD8+ T cells expressing CXCR3 (TNR3+). Receptors were obtained from a human donor in good health. Some clones in this sample may be carry-over from other donors' samples.

The chain joins TRBV29-1 to TRBJ1-1. This CDR3 has 11 amino acids. Germline loops: CDR1 SQVTM, CDR2 ANQGSEA. CDR3 protein: CSVPLTEEAFF.

CDR3 sequence reads: CASSWGNTIYF. This sequence joins TRBV12-3 or TRBV12-4 and TRBJ1-3. The length of the CDR3 is 11 residues.

The chain uses TRBV29-1 and TRBJ2-2; TCRdb calls TRBD2, which cannot be checked without DNA. CDR3 length: 12 residues. Germline assignment: CDR1 SQVTM and CDR2 ANQGSEA. This CDR3 is CSVPGGAGELFF.

The V call is TRBV9, the J call TRBJ2-2; TCRdb's D gene call, TRBD2, goes unchecked for lack of DNA. Germline CDR1 reads SGDLS; CDR2 reads YYNGEE. CDR3 length: 14 amino acids. CDR3 loop: CASSPSGLHEELFF.

The chain is built from TRBV5-1 and TRBJ2-1; TCRdb selects TRBD2, and the lack of DNA leaves this call unchecked. Germline V gives CDR1 SGHRS, CDR2 YFSETQ. The CDR3 runs to 14 residues. CDR3 amino acids: CASSLEAGSNEQFF.

V usage is TRBV29-1 and J usage is TRBJ2-1; TCRdb names TRBD2, which stays unverified in the absence of DNA. Germline V lookup: CDR1 SQVTM, CDR2 ANQGSEA. This CDR3 contains 13 residues. The CDR3 spells CSVDILASPEQFF.

The chain is built from TRBV29-1 and TRBJ2-1; TCRdb's assignment of TRBD2 cannot be checked, as there is no DNA. There are 14 residues in the CDR3. Germline V CDR1 and CDR2: SQVTM, ANQGSEA. The chain's CDR3 is CSVPGTILPNEQFF.

This chain connects TRBV7-2 to TRBJ1-3. Germline-derived CDR1 and CDR2 are SGHTA and FQGNSA. This CDR3 has 15 amino acids. This CDR3 is CASSQERISGNTIYF.

The rearrangement uses TRBV5-4 and TRBJ1-2; TCRdb lists TRBD1, though no DNA is available to test this call. Per germline, CDR1 SGHNT and CDR2 YYREEE (reference sequence). The CDR3 is 15 amino acids. The chain's CDR3 is CASSPGTGGRDGYTF.

The chain uses TRBV27 and TRBJ2-1; as DNA is missing, the TRBD2 call by TCRdb cannot be tested. The CDR3 is 16 residues long. CDR1 MNHEY and CDR2 SMNVEV come from the germline V gene (reference sequence). Here the CDR3 reads CASSPSVAAFYNEQFF.

The V call is TRBV29-1, the J call TRBJ2-7; TCRdb's D call, TRBD2, is unchecked because there is no DNA. Per the germline V gene, CDR1 is SQVTM and CDR2 is ANQGSEA. The CDR3 sequence is 12 residues long. CDR3 loop: CSVSGGEGEQYF.

V and J are TRBV28 and TRBJ2-7; the TRBD1 assignment by TCRdb is unverifiable without DNA. The germline V gene has CDR1 MDHEN and CDR2 SYDVKM. The CDR3 is 15 amino acids. The CDR3 spells CASSSGTSMPYEQYF.

V usage is TRBV29-1 and J usage is TRBJ2-7. CDR1 and CDR2 from the germline V gene are SQVTM and ANQGSEA. The CDR3 has 12 amino acids. This CDR3 is CSVRRSSYEQYF.

The chain employs TRBV5-6 and TRBJ2-1; TCRdb designates TRBD1, a call that cannot be tested without DNA. Germline V gene lookup returns CDR1 SGHDT and CDR2 YYEEEE. The CDR3 contains 14 residues. The chain's CDR3 is CASSFATGLNEQFF.

V gene TRBV25-1 combines with J gene TRBJ2-5; TCRdb outputs TRBD1, but without DNA this stays unchecked. The CDR3 sequence is 16 residues long. Germline-derived CDR1 and CDR2 are MGHDK and SYGVNS. The CDR3 protein is CASQDDGVMGEETQYF.

The chain recombines TRBV27 with TRBJ2-5; TCRdb's D call of TRBD1 is untestable without DNA. Germline CDR1 reads MNHEY; CDR2 reads SMNVEV (reference sequence). The CDR3 contains 16 residues. The CDR3 sequence is CASSANRDRVQETQYF.

The chain joins TRBV4-2 to TRBJ2-1; TCRdb gives TRBD2 as the D gene, but with no DNA this cannot be confirmed. This CDR3 region has 16 residues. Germline V lookup: CDR1 LGHNA, CDR2 YNFKEQ. The CDR3 reads CASSQVGSGRVNEQFF.

The gene calls are TRBV2 and TRBJ1-5. Germline V gene data show CDR1 as SNHLY and CDR2 as FYNNEI. This CDR3 is built from 15 residues. The CDR3 is CASSVWGTGNQPQHF.

The chain uses TRBV4-1 and TRBJ2-3; TCRdb indicates TRBD1, and absent DNA this call remains unverified. Germline V lookup: CDR1 MGHRA, CDR2 YSYEKL. The CDR3 length is 16 residues. This CDR3 is CASSHTLQGSSDTQYF.

The rearrangement joins TRBV5-6 to TRBJ2-1. Germline values: CDR1 SGHDT, CDR2 YYEEEE. The CDR3 loop spans 12 amino acids. This CDR3 is CASSLAESEQFF.

The chain uses TRBV13 and TRBJ2-5; with no DNA, the TCRdb D assignment of TRBD2 cannot be verified. Germline assignment: CDR1 PRHDT and CDR2 FYEKMQ (reference sequence). The CDR3 covers 13 residues. This CDR3 is CASSVDFQETQYF.

The V and J genes are TRBV29-1 and TRBJ2-1. Germline CDR1 is SQVTM and CDR2 is ANQGSEA. The CDR3 runs to 14 residues. CDR3 amino acids: CSVEDRSSYNEQFF.

V usage is TRBV29-1 and J usage is TRBJ1-2. CDR1 and CDR2 (germline): SQVTM, ANQGSEA. This CDR3 is built from 13 residues. The CDR3 protein is CSVGEGTPHGYTF.

The chain employs TRBV29-1 and TRBJ1-5. The CDR3 has 15 residues. The germline V gene has CDR1 SQVTM and CDR2 ANQGSEA. The CDR3 sequence is CSVVLLDNSDQPQHF.

The chain is built from TRBV5-6 and TRBJ2-1. CDR1 and CDR2 from the germline V gene are SGHDT and YYEEEE. The CDR3 loop spans 15 amino acids. CDR3 amino acids: CASSLRGSSYNEQFF.

The V and J genes are TRBV20-1 and TRBJ2-3; TCRdb returns TRBD2, unconfirmable since there is no DNA. Germline assignment: CDR1 DFQATT and CDR2 SNEGSKA (reference sequence). The CDR3 covers 13 residues. CDR3 residues: CSAPSGERDTQYF.

The chain joins TRBV7-8 to TRBJ2-2. The CDR3 is 15 amino acids. The germline CDR1 and CDR2 sequences are SGHVS and FQNEAQ. The CDR3 sequence: CASSPPRMGTGELFF.

V gene TRBV29-1 combines with J gene TRBJ2-1. Germline V gene data show CDR1 as SQVTM and CDR2 as ANQGSEA. This CDR3 contains 13 residues. CDR3 protein: CSVEQLDYNEQFF.

The V call is TRBV10-3, the J call TRBJ2-3. The V gene's germline CDR1 is ENHRY and CDR2 SYGVKD. The CDR3 contains 13 residues. The CDR3: CAIRDGRTDTQYF.